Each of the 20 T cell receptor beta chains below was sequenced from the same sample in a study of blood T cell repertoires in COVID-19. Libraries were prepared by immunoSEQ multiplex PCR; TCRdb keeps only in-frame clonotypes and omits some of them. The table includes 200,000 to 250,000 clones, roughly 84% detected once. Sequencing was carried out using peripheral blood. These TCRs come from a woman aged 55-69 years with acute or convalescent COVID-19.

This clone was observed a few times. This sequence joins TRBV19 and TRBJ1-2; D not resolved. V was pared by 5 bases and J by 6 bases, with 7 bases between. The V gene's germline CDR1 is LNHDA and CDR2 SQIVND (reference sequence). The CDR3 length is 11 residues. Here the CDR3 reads CASSHKHGYTF. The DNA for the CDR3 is TGTGCCAGTAGTCACAAACATGGCTACACCTTC.

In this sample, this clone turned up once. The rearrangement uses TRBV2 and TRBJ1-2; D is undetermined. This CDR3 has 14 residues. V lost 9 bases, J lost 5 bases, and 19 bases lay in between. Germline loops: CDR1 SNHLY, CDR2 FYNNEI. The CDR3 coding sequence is TGTGCCAGAAAGGGAGGAACGGAGAAATATGGCTACACCTTC. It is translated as CARKGGTEKYGYTF.

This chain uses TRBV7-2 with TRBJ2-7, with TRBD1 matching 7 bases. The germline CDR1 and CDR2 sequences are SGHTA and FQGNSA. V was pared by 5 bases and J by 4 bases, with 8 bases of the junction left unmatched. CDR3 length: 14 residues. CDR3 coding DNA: TGTGCCAGCAGCGTAGTAGGGACAGAATACGAGCAGTACTTC. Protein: CASSVVGTEYEQYF.

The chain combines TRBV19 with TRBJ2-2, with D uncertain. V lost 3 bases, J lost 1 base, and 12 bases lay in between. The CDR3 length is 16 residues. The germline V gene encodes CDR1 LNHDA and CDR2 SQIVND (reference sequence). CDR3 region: CASSIYASENTGELFF. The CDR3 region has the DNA TGTGCCAGTAGTATTTATGCCAGTGAGAACACCGGGGAGCTGTTTTTT.

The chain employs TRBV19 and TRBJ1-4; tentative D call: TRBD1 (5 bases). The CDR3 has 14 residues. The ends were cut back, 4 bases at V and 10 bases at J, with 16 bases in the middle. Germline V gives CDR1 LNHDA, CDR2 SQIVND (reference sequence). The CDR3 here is CASSTGLGDGKLFF. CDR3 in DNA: TGTGCCAGTAGTACAGGGCTAGGGGATGGAAAACTGTTTTTT.

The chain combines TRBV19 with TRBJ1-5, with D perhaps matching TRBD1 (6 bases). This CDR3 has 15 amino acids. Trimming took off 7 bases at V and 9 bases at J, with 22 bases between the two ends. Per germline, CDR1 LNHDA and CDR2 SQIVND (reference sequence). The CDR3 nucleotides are TGTGCCAGTACCCCAGGGAACAGGGTTAATTCGCCCCAGCATTTT. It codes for CASTPGNRVNSPQHF.

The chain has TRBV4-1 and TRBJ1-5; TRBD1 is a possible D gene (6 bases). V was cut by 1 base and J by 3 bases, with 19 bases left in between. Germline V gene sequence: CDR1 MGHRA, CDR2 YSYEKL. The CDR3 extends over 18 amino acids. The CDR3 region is CASSQARGGTTDNQPQHF. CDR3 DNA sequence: TGCGCCAGCAGCCAAGCGCGGGGAGGGACAACGGACAATCAGCCCCAGCATTTT.

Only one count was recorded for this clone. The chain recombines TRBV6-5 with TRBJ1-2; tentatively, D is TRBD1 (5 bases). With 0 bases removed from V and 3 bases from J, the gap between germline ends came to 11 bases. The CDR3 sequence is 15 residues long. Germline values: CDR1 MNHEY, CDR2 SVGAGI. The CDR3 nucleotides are TGTGCCAGCAGTTACTCGAAGGGGAGGGACTATGGCTACACCTTC. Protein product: CASSYSKGRDYGYTF.

This chain's CDR3 is CAISMDRFNSPLHF. Written as DNA, the CDR3 is TGTGCCATCAGTATGGACAGGTTTAATTCACCCCTCCACTTT. The chain uses TRBV10-3 and TRBJ1-6; 7 bases line up with TRBD1. Germline V gives CDR1 ENHRY, CDR2 SYGVKD. V was pared by 5 bases and J by 6 bases, with 4 bases of the junction left unmatched. The CDR3 sequence is 14 residues long.

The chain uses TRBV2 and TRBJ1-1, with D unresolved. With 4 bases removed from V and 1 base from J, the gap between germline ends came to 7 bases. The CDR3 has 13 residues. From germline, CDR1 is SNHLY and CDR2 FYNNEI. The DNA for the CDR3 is TGTGCCAGCAGTGGGCAGGCGAACACTGAAGCTTTCTTT. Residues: CASSGQANTEAFF.

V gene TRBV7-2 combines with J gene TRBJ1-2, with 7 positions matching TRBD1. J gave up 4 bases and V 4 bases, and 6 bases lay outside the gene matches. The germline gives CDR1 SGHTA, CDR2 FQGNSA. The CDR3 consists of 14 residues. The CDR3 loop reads CASSSSGGIYGYTF. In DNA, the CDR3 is TGTGCCAGCAGCTCCTCAGGGGGGATCTATGGCTACACCTTC.

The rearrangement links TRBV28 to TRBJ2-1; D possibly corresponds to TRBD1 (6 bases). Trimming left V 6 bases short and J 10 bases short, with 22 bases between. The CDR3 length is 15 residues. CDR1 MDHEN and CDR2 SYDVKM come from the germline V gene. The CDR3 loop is CASRKPGRTQGEQFF. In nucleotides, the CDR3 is TGTGCCAGCAGGAAGCCGGGACGGACCCAGGGGGAGCAGTTCTTC.

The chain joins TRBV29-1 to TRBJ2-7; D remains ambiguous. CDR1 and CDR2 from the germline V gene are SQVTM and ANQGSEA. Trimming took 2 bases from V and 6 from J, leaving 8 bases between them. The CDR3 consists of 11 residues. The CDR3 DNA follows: TGCAGCGTTGAAATACACGTCGAGCAGTACTTC. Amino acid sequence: CSVEIHVEQYF.

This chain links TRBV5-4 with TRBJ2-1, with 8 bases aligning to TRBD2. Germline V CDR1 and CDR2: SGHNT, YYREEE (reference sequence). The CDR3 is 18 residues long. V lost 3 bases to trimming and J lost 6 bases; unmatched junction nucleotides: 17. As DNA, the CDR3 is TGTGCCAGCAGCTCGGGGGGGGCCGGTCTTGTCCCATTCAATGAGCAGTTCTTC. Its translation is CASSSGGAGLVPFNEQFF.

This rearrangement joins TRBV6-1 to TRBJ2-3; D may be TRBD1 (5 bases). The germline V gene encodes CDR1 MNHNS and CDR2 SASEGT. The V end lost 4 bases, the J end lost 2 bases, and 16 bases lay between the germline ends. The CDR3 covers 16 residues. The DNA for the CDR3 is TGTGCCAGCAGTGGAGTGGGGCGCACCTACACAGATACGCAGTATTTT. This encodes CASSGVGRTYTDTQYF.

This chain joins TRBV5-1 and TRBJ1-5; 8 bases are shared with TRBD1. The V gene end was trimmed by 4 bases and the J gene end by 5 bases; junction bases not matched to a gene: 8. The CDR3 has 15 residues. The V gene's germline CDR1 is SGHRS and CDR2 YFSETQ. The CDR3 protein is CASSQDRAPHQPQHF. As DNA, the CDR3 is TGCGCCAGCAGCCAGGACAGGGCACCCCATCAGCCCCAGCATTTT.

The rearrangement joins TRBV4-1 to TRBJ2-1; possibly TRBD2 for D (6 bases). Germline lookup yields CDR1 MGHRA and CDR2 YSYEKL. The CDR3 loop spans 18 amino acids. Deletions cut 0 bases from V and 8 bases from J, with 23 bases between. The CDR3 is CASSQDRSGGASSDEQFF. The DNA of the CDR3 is TGCGCCAGCAGCCAAGATCGGTCCGGGGGAGCCAGCTCGGATGAGCAGTTCTTC.

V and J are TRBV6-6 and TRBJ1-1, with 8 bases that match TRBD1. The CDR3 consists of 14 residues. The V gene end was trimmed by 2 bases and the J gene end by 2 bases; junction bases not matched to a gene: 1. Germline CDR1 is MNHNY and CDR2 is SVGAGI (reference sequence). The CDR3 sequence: CASSYGQGNTEAFF. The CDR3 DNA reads TGTGCCAGCAGTTACGGACAGGGTAACACTGAAGCTTTCTTT.

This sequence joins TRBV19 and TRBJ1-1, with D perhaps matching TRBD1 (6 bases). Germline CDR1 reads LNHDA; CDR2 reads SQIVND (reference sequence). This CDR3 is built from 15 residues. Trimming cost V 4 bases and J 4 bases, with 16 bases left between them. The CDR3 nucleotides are TGTGCCAGTAGTACATCAGGGGTTTGGAGCACTGAAGCTTTCTTT. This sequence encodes CASSTSGVWSTEAFF.

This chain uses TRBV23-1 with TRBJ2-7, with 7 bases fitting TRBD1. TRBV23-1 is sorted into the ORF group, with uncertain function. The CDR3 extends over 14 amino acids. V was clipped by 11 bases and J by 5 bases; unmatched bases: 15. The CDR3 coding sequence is TGCGCCCAGAACAGGGGACCAGGAGTCCACGAGCAGTACTTC. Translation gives CAQNRGPGVHEQYF.